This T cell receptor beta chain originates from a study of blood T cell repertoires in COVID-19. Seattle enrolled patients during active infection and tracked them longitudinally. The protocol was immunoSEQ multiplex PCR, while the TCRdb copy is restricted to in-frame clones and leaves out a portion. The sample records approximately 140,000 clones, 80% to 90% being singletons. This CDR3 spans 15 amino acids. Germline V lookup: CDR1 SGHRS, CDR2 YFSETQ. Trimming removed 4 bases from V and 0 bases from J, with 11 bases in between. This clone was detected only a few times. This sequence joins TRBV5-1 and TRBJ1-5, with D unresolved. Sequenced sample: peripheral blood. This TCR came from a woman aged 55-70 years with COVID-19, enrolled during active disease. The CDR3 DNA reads TGCGCCAGCAGCCAAGACATATCTAGCAATCAGCCCCAGCATTTT. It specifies CASSQDISSNQPQHF.